The sequence of this T cell receptor beta chain was determined in a study of Graves' ophthalmopathy and Graves' hyperthyroidism. Absence of ophthalmopathy within 18 months of follow-up defined stable hyperthyroidism. The authors used Ficoll-Paque density gradient centrifugation to separate PBMCs. The input was approximately 10 ml of fresh peripheral blood. This clonotype was seen at least ten times. Germline V gene lookup returns CDR1 MNHNS and CDR2 SASEGT. The CDR3 has 14 residues. V was pared by 7 bases and J by 5 bases, with 17 bases between. As the template, RNA transcripts were used to amplify TCR beta CDR3 regions. First-round RT-PCR used HTBI primers; second-round multiplex PCR followed. In TCRdb, the multiplex PCR reads were re-called with MiXCR into one record per CDR3 protein. The sample consists of hundreds of thousands of distinct CDR3 sequences, 22% of them appearing once.

The clonotype comes from a woman aged 18-30 years with stable Graves' hyperthyroidism. Some clones in this sample may be carry-over from other donors' samples. This chain links TRBV6-1 with TRBJ2-5; D gene unclear. The sample taken for sequencing was peripheral blood. The CDR3 spells CASILLVGSETQYF. CDR3 nucleotide sequence: TGTGCCAGCATTCTATTGGTGGGCTCGGAGACCCAGTACTTC.